This paragraph reports one TCR beta chain. What it binds is not known. The data were obtained in a study of cytomegalovirus exposure and HLA in healthy donors. Whole-study findings and limits: In an earlier analysis, in some 500 donors, most V segments appeared productive either ~87% or ~30% of the time. Most subjects had HLA-A and HLA-B alleles reportedly predicted accurately by TCR beta sequences.

Use of 60 Vbeta and 13 Jbeta primers characterized the PCR. Generated by immunoSEQ multiplex PCR, the TCRdb table keeps only in-frame clones and is missing some. The table lists about 300,000 clones, 86% of them singletons. CDR3 length equals 15 residues. The V gene end was trimmed by 4 bases and the J gene end by 3 bases; junction bases not matched to a gene: 3. The germline CDR1 and CDR2 sequences are MNHNS and SASEGT. This sequence joins TRBV6-1 and TRBJ1-5; 10 nucleotides agree with TRBD1. The receptor's source is a man between 40 and 49 years old in good health and CMV-seropositive. Material for sequencing was PBMCs. The CDR3 region has the DNA TGTGCCAGCAGTGGAGGGACAGGGGACAATCAGCCCCAGCATTTT. This translates into CASSGGTGDNQPQHF.